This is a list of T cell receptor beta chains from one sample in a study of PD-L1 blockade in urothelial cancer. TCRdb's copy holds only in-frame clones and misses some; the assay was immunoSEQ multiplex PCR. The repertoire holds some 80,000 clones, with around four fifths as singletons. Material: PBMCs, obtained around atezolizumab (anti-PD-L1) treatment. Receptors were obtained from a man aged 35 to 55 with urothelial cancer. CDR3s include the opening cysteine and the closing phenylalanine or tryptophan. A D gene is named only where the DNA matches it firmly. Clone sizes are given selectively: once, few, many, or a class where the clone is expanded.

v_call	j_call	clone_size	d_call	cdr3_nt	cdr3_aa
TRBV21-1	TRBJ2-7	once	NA	TGTGCCAGCAGCCGACAGGAAGAGCAGTACTTC	CASSRQEEQYF
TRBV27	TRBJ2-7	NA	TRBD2	TGTGCCAGCCAGAGATCCGGGACTAGCGGATACGAGCAGTACTTC	CASQRSGTSGYEQYF
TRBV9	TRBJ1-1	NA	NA	TGTGCCAGCAGCGTAGAACAGGGATATAACACTGAAGCTTTCTTT	CASSVEQGYNTEAFF
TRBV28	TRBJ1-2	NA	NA	TGTGCCAGCTCAACTGGGGGGGGGCCGCCTTCCTATGGCTACACCTTC	CASSTGGGPPSYGYTF
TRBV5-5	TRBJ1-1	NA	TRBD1	TGTGCCAGCAGCGGACAGGGGATGAACACTGAAGCTTTCTTT	CASSGQGMNTEAFF
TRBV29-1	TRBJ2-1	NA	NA	TGCAGCGTTGGGGAGCTAAATGAGCAGTTCTTC	CSVGELNEQFF
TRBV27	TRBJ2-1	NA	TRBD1	TGTGCCAGCAGTTTCGGGACAGGTTACAATGAGCAGTTCTTC	CASSFGTGYNEQFF
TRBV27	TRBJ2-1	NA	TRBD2	TGTGCCAGTGGGACCAGCGGGAATTACAATGAGCAGTTCTTC	CASGTSGNYNEQFF
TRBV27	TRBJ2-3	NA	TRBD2	TGTGCCAGCAGTCGATCTAGCGGGGGACGCACAGATACGCAGTATTTT	CASSRSSGGRTDTQYF
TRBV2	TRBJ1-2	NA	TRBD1	TGTGCCAGCCGGGGGACGGGACAGGCGTTGTCTGGCTACACCTTC	CASRGTGQALSGYTF
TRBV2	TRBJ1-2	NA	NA	TGTGCCAGCGCAGAAGGTCCACAGGGTGTCCTCACTAACTATGGCTACACCTTC	CASAEGPQGVLTNYGYTF
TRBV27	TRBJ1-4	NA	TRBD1	TGTGCCAGCACCCCGACGCGCCTGACAGGGGGCAAACTGTTTTTT	CASTPTRLTGGKLFF
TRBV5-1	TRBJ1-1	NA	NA	TGCGCCAGCAGCTTGGAGGTTGAGGAGAGTGAAGCTTTCTTT	CASSLEVEESEAFF
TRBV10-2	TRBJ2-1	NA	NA	TGCGCCAGCAGATCTATCAATGAGCAGTTCTTC	CASRSINEQFF
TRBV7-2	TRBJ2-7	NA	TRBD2	TGTGCCAGCAGCTTCCTCTCTAGCGGGAGCAGGGTTGTATACGAGCAGTACTTC	CASSFLSSGSRVVYEQYF
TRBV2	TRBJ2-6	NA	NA	TGTGCCAGCAGGGACAGCTCTGGGGCCAACGTCCTGACTTTC	CASRDSSGANVLTF
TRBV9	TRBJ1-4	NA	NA	TGTGCCAGCAGCGCGGACAGCCACCGAAGCAAACTGTTTTTT	CASSADSHRSKLFF